This is a list of T cell receptor beta chains from one sample in a study of cytomegalovirus exposure and HLA in healthy donors. TCRdb's copy holds only in-frame clones and misses some; the assay was immunoSEQ multiplex PCR. The sample includes some 130,000 clones, 80% of them seen just once. Sample: PBMCs. The source is a man aged 25 to 40 in good health and CMV-seronegative. Both conserved end residues are part of each CDR3. The D gene is left open where the match is weak. The listing skips clone size in some rows; elsewhere it reads once, few, many or a size class.

TRBD1	TRBV30	TRBJ2-7	once	CAWSVGTGGVEQYF	TGTGCCTGGAGTGTAGGGACAGGGGGCGTAGAGCAGTACTTC
-	TRBV28	TRBJ2-5	few	CASSHSPWETQYF	TGTGCCAGCAGTCACTCACCCTGGGAGACCCAGTACTTC
-	TRBV10-1	TRBJ1-1	-	CASRGTPNTEAFF	TGCGCCAGCAGGGGGACACCGAACACTGAAGCTTTCTTT
-	TRBV19	TRBJ2-1	once	CASRGAYNEQFF	TGTGCCAGTAGGGGCGCCTACAATGAGCAGTTCTTC
TRBD2	TRBV2	TRBJ2-1	-	CASRDSRSGSGRALNEQFF	TGTGCCAGCAGGGATTCCAGAAGTGGTAGCGGGAGGGCCCTGAATGAGCAGTTCTTC
TRBD1	TRBV11-3	TRBJ1-1	-	CASSLGQGNSEAFF	TGTGCCAGCAGCTTAGGACAGGGAAACTCTGAAGCTTTCTTT
-	TRBV9	TRBJ2-6	-	CASSVAGFGANVLTF	TGTGCCAGCAGCGTAGCAGGGTTCGGGGCCAACGTCCTGACTTTC
TRBD1	TRBV28	TRBJ1-2	-	CASSLGQGAGYGYTF	TGTGCCAGCAGTTTAGGACAGGGGGCTGGCTATGGCTACACCTTC
TRBD1	TRBV19	TRBJ1-6	-	CASSWGQASSYNSPLHF	TGTGCCAGTAGTTGGGGACAGGCGAGCTCCTATAATTCACCCCTCCACTTT
TRBD2	TRBV29-1	TRBJ2-7	once	CSVEDPEGLAGGSYEQYF	TGCAGCGTTGAAGATCCCGAGGGACTAGCGGGGGGTTCCTACGAGCAGTACTTC
TRBD2	TRBV30	TRBJ2-7	-	CAWTRLAGVGEQYF	TGTGCCTGGACCCGACTAGCGGGAGTTGGCGAGCAGTACTTC
TRBD2	TRBV5-1	TRBJ2-5	-	CASPTPREREPIQETQYF	TGCGCCAGCCCTACACCACGAGAGCGGGAGCCCATCCAAGAGACCCAGTACTTC
-	TRBV19	TRBJ1-3	-	CASSPRGRGSGNTIYF	TGTGCCAGTAGTCCAAGGGGCAGGGGATCTGGAAACACCATATATTTT
-	TRBV5-6	TRBJ1-1	-	CASSLATEAFF	TGTGCCAGCAGCTTGGCTACTGAAGCTTTCTTT
TRBD1	TRBV29-1	TRBJ2-5	few	CSVDDRAGETQYF	TGCAGCGTAGATGACAGGGCTGGAGAGACCCAGTACTTC
-	TRBV27	TRBJ1-1	-	CASRWGANTEAFF	TGTGCCAGCAGATGGGGAGCGAACACTGAAGCTTTCTTT